The source of this TCR beta chain is a study of T cells in Graves' hyperthyroidism and ophthalmopathy. Study-level findings and limits: Peripheral blood also featured most of the thyroid clonotypes expanded above 0.001. Ophthalmopathy prediction by the model preceded onset by a median 6.5 months.

Researchers took RNA transcripts and amplified the TCR beta CDR3 regions from them. The primer set for the first-round RT-PCR of the TCR CDR3 was HTBI. TCRdb passed the multiplex PCR reads through MiXCR, listing each CDR3 protein once. The sample includes around 520,000 distinct CDR3 sequences, around a quarter of them seen just once. This clonotype was recorded many times. No antigen is known for it. Thyroid ultrasound, orbital computed tomography, clinical symptoms, and serum thyroxine and TRAb underpinned diagnoses. The authors obtained PBMCs from about 9.5 ml of fresh peripheral blood. V was clipped by 4 bases and J by 4 bases, with 19 bases between them. The CDR3 sequence is 16 residues long. Germline lookup yields CDR1 MGHDK and CDR2 SYGVNS.

The chain uses TRBV25-1 and TRBJ1-2; D unresolved. This TCR derives from a woman between 25 and 40 years old with Graves' ophthalmopathy. Sequencing was carried out using blood. DNA for the CDR3: TGTGCCAGCAGTGCCCCATGGGAGAGGCATGGCTATGGCTACACCTTC. As protein: CASSAPWERHGYGYTF.